These 15 T cell receptor beta chains share one sample of origin, sequenced in a study of T cells in Graves' hyperthyroidism and ophthalmopathy. Amplification of TCR beta CDR3 regions was performed using RNA transcripts as template. HTBI primers drove first-round RT-PCR of the TCR CDR3. MiXCR, applied by TCRdb to the multiplex PCR reads, yields one record per CDR3 protein. Among about 380,000 distinct CDR3 sequences listed, roughly 13% were seen once. The sequenced sample consisted of blood. The receptors were gathered from a man aged 30 to 45 with Graves' hyperthyroidism that later progressed to Graves' ophthalmopathy.

This clonotype was picked up many times. The rearrangement uses TRBV5-1 and TRBJ1-1; 7 bases are shared with TRBD1. This CDR3 comprises 16 residues. The germline V gene has CDR1 SGHRS and CDR2 YFSETQ. V dropped 0 bases and J dropped 0; count of bases not matched to a gene: 5. CDR3 loop: CASSLEGQTMNTEAFF. DNA for the CDR3: TGCGCCAGCAGCTTGGAGGGACAGACCATGAACACTGAAGCTTTCTTT.

This clonotype was counted between two and nine times. The chain employs TRBV9 and TRBJ1-1; D unclear. The ends were cut back, 0 bases at V and 7 bases at J, with 16 bases in the middle. Germline V gene lookup returns CDR1 SGDLS and CDR2 YYNGEE. The length of the CDR3 is 15 residues. CDR3 DNA: TGTGCCAGCAGCGTAGCTCCGGAGGGAATTGTTGAAGCTTTCTTT. It yields the protein CASSVAPEGIVEAFF.

At least ten counts were recorded for this clonotype. The rearrangement joins TRBV20-1 to TRBJ2-7, with TRBD1 identical over 7 bases. CDR1 is DFQATT and CDR2 is SNEGSKA in the germline V gene (reference sequence). After removal of 2 bases from V and 5 bases from J, the junction contained 6 bases not matched to a gene. The CDR3 consists of 13 residues. The CDR3 DNA is TGCAGTGCTAGACCAACAGGGGTCCACGAGCAGTACTTC. Amino acids: CSARPTGVHEQYF.

The V and J genes are TRBV11-2 and TRBJ2-2; TRBD1 matches 10 bases. The V segment lost 5 bases and the J segment 7 bases; nucleotides outside the gene matches: 10. This CDR3 has 16 amino acids. CDR1 is SGHAT, CDR2 FQNNGV, per germline. The CDR3 spells CASSSFDRGLSGELFF. Written as DNA, the CDR3 is TGTGCCAGCAGCAGTTTCGACAGGGGGCTTAGCGGGGAGCTGTTTTTT.

The J gene is TRBJ2-3, the V gene TRBV5-1, with D unresolved. V was pared by 3 bases and J by 1 base, with 15 bases between. The CDR3 has 16 residues. Germline V gene lookup returns CDR1 SGHRS and CDR2 YFSETQ. As DNA, the CDR3 is TGCGCCAGCAGCTCATCGACGGCGAGCGGCACAGATACGCAGTATTTT. Amino acid sequence: CASSSSTASGTDTQYF. The full variable domain, in which reference TRBV5-1 and TRBJ2-3 provide the parts outside the CDR3, is KAGVTQTPRYLIKTRGQQVTLSCSPISGHRSVSWYQQTPGQGLQFLFEYFSETQRNKGNFPGRFSGRQFSNSRSEMNVSTLELGDSALYLCASSSSTASGTDTQYFGPGTRLTVL.

This clonotype appeared many times. The V and J genes are TRBV7-9 and TRBJ1-5; 8 bases line up with TRBD1. The CDR3 totals 15 residues. Germline CDR1 reads SEHNR; CDR2 reads FQNEAQ (reference sequence). The J segment lost 1 base and the V segment lost 3 bases, leaving 2 bases of the junction unmatched. CDR3 region: CASSLTGDSNQPQHF. The DNA for the CDR3 is TGTGCCAGCAGCTTGACAGGGGACAGCAATCAGCCCCAGCATTTT.

The rearrangement joins TRBV18 to TRBJ1-4; TRBD1 might be the D (5 bases). V was cut by 9 bases and J by 5 bases, with 13 bases left in between. The CDR3 is 13 amino acids. Germline V gene sequence: CDR1 KGHSH, CDR2 LQKENI. The CDR3 loop is CASSDRRNEKLFF. CDR3 nucleotides: TGTGCCAGTTCCGACAGAAGGAATGAAAAACTGTTTTTT.

This clonotype was recorded many times. The CDR3 sequence: CASILWGTEAFF. CDR3 coding DNA: TGTGCCAGCATTTTGTGGGGCACTGAAGCTTTCTTT. The chain carries TRBV12-3 or TRBV12-4 and TRBJ1-1; D remains unclear. CDR3 size: 12 residues. Trimming pared 7 bases from V and 4 bases from J, leaving 10 bases between.

The J gene is TRBJ2-4, the V gene TRBV7-9; 11 bases fit TRBD1. Germline V CDR1 and CDR2: SEHNR, FQNEAQ (reference sequence). The V segment lost 5 bases and the J segment 5 bases; nucleotides outside the gene matches: 14. This CDR3 is 18 amino acids long. The CDR3 loop is CASSPPYRTGGFQNIQYF. The CDR3 DNA follows: TGTGCCAGCAGCCCCCCTTACCGGACAGGGGGCTTCCAAAACATTCAGTACTTC. The variable domain in full, with the rest retrieved from reference TRBV7-9 and TRBJ2-4, is DTGVSQNPRHKITKRGQNVTFRCDPISEHNRLYWYRQTLGQGPEFLTYFQNEAQLEKSRLLSDRFSAERPKGSFSTLEIQRTEQGDSAMYLCASSPPYRTGGFQNIQYFGAGTRLSVL.

In this sample, this clonotype turned up a few times. The chain recombines TRBV24-1 with TRBJ2-1; 8 bases agree with TRBD1. Germline CDR1 reads KGHDR; CDR2 reads SFDVKD. The CDR3 consists of 13 residues. V shed 9 bases and J 9 bases; nucleotides not matched to a gene: 9. The CDR3 is CATERTGSSEQFF. The CDR3 DNA reads as TGTGCCACCGAGAGGACAGGGTCAAGTGAGCAGTTCTTC.

The chain links TRBV3-1 to TRBJ1-5, with D uncertain. The germline V and J ends were trimmed by 0 bases and 7 bases, with 19 bases remaining between them. This CDR3 is 17 amino acids long. Germline CDR1 reads LGHDT; CDR2 reads YNNKEL (reference sequence). DNA for the CDR3: TGTGCCAGCAGCCAAGACCCTACTAGAGGGTTAGGGCAGCCCCAGCATTTT. Encoded protein: CASSQDPTRGLGQPQHF.

The chain uses TRBV20-1 and TRBJ2-3; D tentatively fits TRBD1 or TRBD2 (7 bases each). This CDR3 contains 15 residues. With 4 bases removed from V and 1 base from J, the gap between germline ends came to 15 bases. The V gene's germline CDR1 is DFQATT and CDR2 SNEGSKA (reference sequence). This CDR3 reads CSATGGEGGTDTQYF. For the CDR3, the DNA is TGCAGTGCTACAGGGGGGGAGGGGGGCACAGATACGCAGTATTTT.

Notes on this clonotype: A read error is possible here, since a much larger clone lies one base away. The V call is TRBV11-1, the J call TRBJ1-4; D uncertain. The CDR3 loop spans 13 amino acids. V was clipped by 5 bases and J by 8 bases, with 12 bases between them. Per the germline V gene, CDR1 is SGHAT and CDR2 is FQDESV (reference sequence). The chain's CDR3 is CASSAMQREKLFF. DNA for the CDR3: TGTGCCAGCAGCGCAATGCAGCGGGAAAAACTGTTTTTT. Using reference TRBV11-1 and TRBJ1-4 for the parts outside the CDR3, the full variable domain is EAEVAQSPRYKITEKSQAVAFWCDPISGHATLYWYRQILGQGPELLVQFQDESVVDDSQLPKDRFSAERLKGVDSTLKIQPAELGDSAMYLCASSAMQREKLFFGSGTQLSVL.

In this sample, this clonotype turned up a few times. The chain carries TRBV5-1 and TRBJ2-5; 7 bases are shared with TRBD1. The length of the CDR3 is 16 residues. Germline trimming cut 0 bases from V and 3 bases from J; bases unmatched to any gene: 8. The germline CDR1 and CDR2 sequences are SGHRS and YFSETQ. The CDR3 coding sequence is TGCGCCAGCAGCTTGGGGGCTTGGGACAGAGAAGAGACCCAGTACTTC. Residues: CASSLGAWDREETQYF.

This clonotype was picked up a small number of times. The rearrangement links TRBV6-1 to TRBJ2-5; D is undetermined. The CDR3 is 15 amino acids. V was shortened by 6 bases and J by 0 bases, with 14 bases between the two germline ends. Germline CDR1 is MNHNS and CDR2 is SASEGT. The CDR3 region has the DNA TGTGCCAGCAGCACCATTAATGCGTACCAAGAGACCCAGTACTTC. Amino acid sequence: CASSTINAYQETQYF.